This T cell receptor (beta chain) was identified in a study of T cell repertoires in cytomegalovirus infection. This clonotype has at least ten counts. TCRdb independently ran MiXCR on the reads; one entry per CDR3 protein. The sample consists of about 240,000 distinct CDR3 sequences, about 5.9% of them appearing once. Trimming shortened V by 8 bases and J by 1 base, and 19 bases separated the two germline ends. The germline CDR1 and CDR2 sequences are DFQATT and SNEGSKA (reference sequence). This CDR3 is 15 amino acids long. This TCR was sampled from a human donor in good health (CMV status not recorded). Some clones in this sample may be carry-over from other donors' samples. The chain is built from TRBV20-1 and TRBJ2-3, with D perhaps matching TRBD2 (6 bases). Specimen: PBMCs. The CDR3 sequence is CSTLPRGRGTDTQYF. The DNA for the CDR3 is TGCAGTACCTTGCCCCGGGGGAGAGGCACAGATACGCAGTATTTT.